The clone carrying this T cell receptor beta chain was counted many times. The antigen remains unidentified. TCRdb processed the 5' RACE reads anew with MiXCR; each CDR3 protein has one entry. The sample includes approximately 190,000 distinct CDR3 sequences, 10% to 15% seen only once; the top ten take approximately 10%. This record belongs to a study of CD8 T cells in ankylosing spondylitis. Study-wide points: Peripheral blood samples showed relatively rare disease-linked clones, and these clones were CD8+.

CDR1 and CDR2 from the germline V gene are LNHNV and YYDKDF (reference sequence). This CDR3 is built from 14 residues. V lost 0 bases to trimming and J lost 6 bases, with 11 bases between them. The TCR originated in a female donor with ankylosing spondylitis or in good health (not recorded which). The J gene is TRBJ1-1, the V gene TRBV15, with no clear D. The material sequenced was blood, either unsorted or a sorted T cell fraction (not recorded which). The CDR3 sequence: CATSRDVDWAEAFF. DNA of the CDR3: TGTGCCACCAGCAGAGATGTGGATTGGGCTGAAGCTTTCTTT.